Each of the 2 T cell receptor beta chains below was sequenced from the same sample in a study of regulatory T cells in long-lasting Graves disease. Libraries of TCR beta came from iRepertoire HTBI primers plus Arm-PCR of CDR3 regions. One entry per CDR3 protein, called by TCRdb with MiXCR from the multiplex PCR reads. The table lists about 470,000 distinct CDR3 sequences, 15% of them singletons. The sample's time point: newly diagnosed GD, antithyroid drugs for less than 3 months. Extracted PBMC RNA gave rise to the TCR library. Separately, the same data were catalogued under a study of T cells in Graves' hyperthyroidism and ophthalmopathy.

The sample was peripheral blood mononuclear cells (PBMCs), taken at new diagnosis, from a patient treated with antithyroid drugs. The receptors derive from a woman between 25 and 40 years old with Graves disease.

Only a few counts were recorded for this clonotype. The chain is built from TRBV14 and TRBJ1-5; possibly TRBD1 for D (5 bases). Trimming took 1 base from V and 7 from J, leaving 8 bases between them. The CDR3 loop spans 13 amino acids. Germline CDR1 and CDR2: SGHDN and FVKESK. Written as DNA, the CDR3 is TGTGCCAGCAGCCAAGGACAGCTCCAGCCCCAGCATTTT. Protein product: CASSQGQLQPQHF.

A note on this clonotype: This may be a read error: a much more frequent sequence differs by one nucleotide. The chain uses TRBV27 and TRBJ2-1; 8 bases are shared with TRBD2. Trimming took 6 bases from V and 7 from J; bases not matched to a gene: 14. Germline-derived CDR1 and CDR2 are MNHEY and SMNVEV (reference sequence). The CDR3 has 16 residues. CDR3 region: CASSLLIAGRPNEQFF. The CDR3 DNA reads TGTGCCAGCAGCCTTTTGATAGCGGGAAGGCCAAATGAGCAGTTCTTC.